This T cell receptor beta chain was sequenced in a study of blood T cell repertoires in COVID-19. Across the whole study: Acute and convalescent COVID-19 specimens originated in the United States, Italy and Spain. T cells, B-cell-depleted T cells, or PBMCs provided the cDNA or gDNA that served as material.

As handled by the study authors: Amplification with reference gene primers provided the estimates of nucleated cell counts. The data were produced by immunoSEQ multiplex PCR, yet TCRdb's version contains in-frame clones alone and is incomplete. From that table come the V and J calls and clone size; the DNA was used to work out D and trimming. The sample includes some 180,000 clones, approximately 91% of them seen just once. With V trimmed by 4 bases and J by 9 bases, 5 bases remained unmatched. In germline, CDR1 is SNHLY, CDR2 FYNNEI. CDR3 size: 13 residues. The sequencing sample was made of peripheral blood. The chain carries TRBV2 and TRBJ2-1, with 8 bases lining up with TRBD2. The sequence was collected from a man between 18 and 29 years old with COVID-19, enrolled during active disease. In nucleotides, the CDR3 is TGTGCCAGCAGTGGGTTCCTAGCGGGTGAGCAGTTCTTC. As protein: CASSGFLAGEQFF.